The rows below give T cell receptor beta chains drawn from one sample of a study of cytomegalovirus exposure and HLA in healthy donors. Libraries were prepared by immunoSEQ multiplex PCR; TCRdb keeps only in-frame clonotypes and omits some of them. The table has under 200,000 clones, about 80% seen once. The specimen sequenced was PBMCs. The source of these receptors is a woman aged 45 to 65 in good health and CMV-seronegative. Both conserved end residues are part of each CDR3. The D gene is left open where the match is weak.

D gene: NA
V gene: TRBV9
CDR3 protein: CASSPHPSSSGNTIYF

D gene: NA
V gene: TRBV5-1
CDR3 protein: CASSPQGPVREQYF

D gene: TRBD1
V gene: TRBV15
CDR3 protein: CATSPRQGGQPQHF

D gene: TRBD1
V gene: TRBV2
CDR3 protein: CASREGTGGYGYTF

D gene: NA
V gene: TRBV7-6
CDR3 protein: CASRRRQANGLTEAFF

D gene: NA
V gene: TRBV19
CDR3 protein: CASSRKPHNEQFF

D gene: TRBD1
V gene: TRBV5-6
CDR3 protein: CASSPAGGQGYEQYF

D gene: NA
V gene: TRBV11-2
CDR3 protein: CASSVTQPLPPRPRYGYTF

D gene: NA
V gene: TRBV25-1
CDR3 protein: CASSGTENTEAFF

D gene: NA
V gene: TRBV6-5
CDR3 protein: CASTPRRAAYEQYF

D gene: TRBD2
V gene: TRBV5-1
CDR3 protein: CASSLAPSGSYEQYF

D gene: TRBD1
V gene: TRBV28
CDR3 protein: CASSRQGLNTEAFF

D gene: NA
V gene: TRBV7-2
CDR3 protein: CASSLSLRDEQYF

D gene: TRBD1
V gene: TRBV2
CDR3 protein: CASRDRAETQYF

D gene: TRBD1
V gene: TRBV6-1
CDR3 protein: CASSGWGQGRNYGYTF

D gene: TRBD1
V gene: TRBV28
CDR3 protein: CASSTPGQGTYEQYF

D gene: NA
V gene: TRBV4-3
CDR3 protein: CASSQDSQGGYNSPLHF

D gene: TRBD2
V gene: TRBV5-1
CDR3 protein: CASSLEGGSETGELFF

D gene: NA
V gene: TRBV7-3
CDR3 protein: CASSLSGPDNEQFF

D gene: NA
V gene: TRBV28
CDR3 protein: CASSFTPETASSYEQYF

D gene: TRBD1
V gene: TRBV2
CDR3 protein: CASRRRGTASEAFF

D gene: NA
V gene: TRBV21-1
CDR3 protein: CASSKFRRWNEKLFF

D gene: TRBD2
V gene: TRBV10-3
CDR3 protein: CAISDRSGKRGPLAPNTGELFF

D gene: TRBD2
V gene: TRBV7-2
CDR3 protein: CASSLAVRTSSYEQYF

D gene: NA
V gene: TRBV19
CDR3 protein: CASSRTDYEQYF

D gene: NA
V gene: TRBV15
CDR3 protein: CATRGGTEAFF

D gene: NA
V gene: TRBV5-1
CDR3 protein: CASSRPSRRETPDTQYF

D gene: TRBD2
V gene: TRBV11-3
CDR3 protein: CASSEWGTSGYNEQFF

D gene: TRBD2
V gene: TRBV30
CDR3 protein: CAWSSLWGTSGAGRKGANVLTF

D gene: TRBD2
V gene: TRBV7-2
CDR3 protein: CASSLSRLAGGDEQYF

D gene: NA
V gene: TRBV7-3
CDR3 protein: CASSLLGGRQGGEQYF

D gene: NA
V gene: TRBV4-2
CDR3 protein: CASSQAVVSEIYNEQFF

D gene: TRBD1
V gene: TRBV10-3
CDR3 protein: CAISGQDTSTDTQYF

D gene: NA
V gene: TRBV7-9
CDR3 protein: CASSHSGSTDTQYF

D gene: NA
V gene: TRBV11-2
CDR3 protein: CASSLDKSSYNEQFF

D gene: TRBD2
V gene: TRBV9
CDR3 protein: CASSASARGGAGELFF

D gene: TRBD2
V gene: TRBV4-1
CDR3 protein: CASSQDTRLAAYNEQFF

D gene: TRBD2
V gene: TRBV28
CDR3 protein: CASSLWLAGGDNYEQYF

D gene: NA
V gene: TRBV28
CDR3 protein: CASNRLGSYEQYF

D gene: NA
V gene: TRBV6-5
CDR3 protein: CASSYRGGYGYTF

D gene: TRBD2
V gene: TRBV7-6
CDR3 protein: CASSLWPGLAGVSYNEQFF

D gene: NA
V gene: TRBV15
CDR3 protein: CATSREWDSGELFF

D gene: TRBD1
V gene: TRBV28
CDR3 protein: CASSSGQGDQPQHF

D gene: NA
V gene: TRBV18
CDR3 protein: CASSPRDRTNTEAFF

D gene: TRBD2
V gene: TRBV6-1
CDR3 protein: CASSEHGGGGAYEQYF

D gene: NA
V gene: TRBV7-8
CDR3 protein: CASSLAYASEVYQPQHF

D gene: TRBD1
V gene: TRBV7-9
CDR3 protein: CASSLRQGQETQYF

D gene: TRBD2
V gene: TRBV9
CDR3 protein: CASSPSGGPYATDTQYF

D gene: NA
V gene: TRBV28
CDR3 protein: CASSHSGANVLTF

D gene: TRBD2
V gene: TRBV7-6
CDR3 protein: CSSRASGLGETQYF

D gene: TRBD1
V gene: TRBV29-1
CDR3 protein: CSVSLTGGGSDTQYF

D gene: TRBD1
V gene: TRBV27
CDR3 protein: CASSRQGGYLDEQYF

D gene: NA
V gene: TRBV5-1
CDR3 protein: CASRSLTGTDTQYF

D gene: NA
V gene: TRBV19
CDR3 protein: CASRELRNTEAFF

D gene: TRBD1
V gene: TRBV7-3
CDR3 protein: CASSPAGGLYEQYF

D gene: NA
V gene: TRBV2
CDR3 protein: CASSAGTQGNTIYF

D gene: NA
V gene: TRBV6-5
CDR3 protein: CASTDFEPYEQYF

D gene: NA
V gene: TRBV7-9
CDR3 protein: CASSLAWGEGTDTQYF

D gene: NA
V gene: TRBV7-3
CDR3 protein: CASSLSGASYEQYF

D gene: NA
V gene: TRBV7-2
CDR3 protein: CASSLVSGEGEQYF